The 9 T cell receptor beta chains below come from one sample, sequenced in a study of T cell changes during pregnancy in multiple sclerosis. Sequencing used immunoSEQ multiplex PCR; TCRdb keeps in-frame clones, though not all of them. The profile shows tens of thousands of clones, around 93% of them singletons. The source was CD8+ T cells from peripheral blood mononuclear cells, collected after pregnancy. The source of these receptors is a female donor with multiple sclerosis, enrolled in a pregnancy study.

The gene calls are TRBV15 and TRBJ2-1; the D gene is possibly TRBD2 (6 bases). Germline V lookup: CDR1 LNHNV, CDR2 YYDKDF (reference sequence). The V gene lost 1 base and the J gene lost 4 bases, with 14 bases spanning the gap. The CDR3 is 16 amino acids. The CDR3 protein is CATSRGEGGPYNEQFF. Written as DNA, the CDR3 is TGTGCCACCAGCAGAGGAGAGGGAGGCCCATACAATGAGCAGTTCTTC.

This chain connects TRBV9 to TRBJ1-2; 7 positions match TRBD1. The ends lost 3 bases at V and 0 bases at J; junction bases unmatched: 5. This CDR3 is built from 15 residues. The germline V gene has CDR1 SGDLS and CDR2 YYNGEE. CDR3 sequence: CASSAYRGSNYGYTF. The CDR3 bases are TGTGCCAGCAGCGCATACAGGGGCTCTAACTATGGCTACACCTTC.

The chain couples TRBV4-3 to TRBJ1-2; 10 bases line up with TRBD1. Germline V gene lookup returns CDR1 LGHNA and CDR2 YSLEER. This CDR3 has 17 residues. Unmatched junction bases numbered 7, after V lost 0 bases and J lost 3 bases. CDR3 sequence: CASSQDLSDRGDYGYTF. CDR3 nucleotides: TGCGCCAGCAGCCAAGACCTCTCGGACAGGGGGGACTATGGCTACACCTTC.

The rearrangement joins TRBV4-2 to TRBJ1-3, with 10 positions matching TRBD1. The CDR3 extends over 17 amino acids. V shed 3 bases and J 4 bases; nucleotides not matched to a gene: 9. Germline V lookup: CDR1 LGHNA, CDR2 YNFKEQ. CDR3: CASSQEGQGFDGNTIYF. DNA for the CDR3: TGTGCCAGCAGCCAGGAGGGACAGGGGTTCGACGGAAACACCATATATTTT.

The chain has TRBV19 and TRBJ1-5; D is uncertain. Germline V gene lookup returns CDR1 LNHDA and CDR2 SQIVND (reference sequence). The CDR3 runs 16 residues. Trimming removed 1 base from V and 0 bases from J, with 10 bases in between. The CDR3, as DNA: TGTGCCAGTAGTATAGTACCCACAACTAGCAATCAGCCCCAGCATTTT. Its protein product is CASSIVPTTSNQPQHF.

This sequence joins TRBV27 and TRBJ2-3, with 10 bases matching TRBD2. Trimming cost V 3 bases and J 6 bases; bases outside gene matches: 6. This CDR3 contains 15 residues. Germline V lookup: CDR1 MNHEY, CDR2 SMNVEV (reference sequence). CDR3 DNA: TGTGCCAGCAGTTTCTTAGCGGGAGGCGGGGATACGCAGTATTTT. It translates to CASSFLAGGGDTQYF.

CDR3 amino acids: CASWGGPQETQYF. Written as DNA, the CDR3 is TGTGCCAGTTGGGGGGGACCCCAAGAGACCCAGTACTTC. V is TRBV19 and J is TRBJ2-5, with TRBD2 matching 7 bases. This CDR3 is built from 13 residues. CDR1 and CDR2 from the germline V gene are LNHDA and SQIVND (reference sequence). With 8 bases clipped from V and 1 base from J, the junction kept 4 bases outside the gene matches. The whole variable domain, remainder taken from reference TRBV19 and TRBJ2-5, is DGGITQSPKYLFRKEGQNVTLSCEQNLNHDAMYWYRQDPGQGLRLIYYSQIVNDFQKGDIAEGYSVSREKKESFPLTVTSAQKNPTAFYLCASWGGPQETQYFGPGTRLLVL.

The V call is TRBV5-5, the J call TRBJ2-1; D call uncertain. CDR1 and CDR2 from the germline V gene are SGHKS and YYEKEE (reference sequence). The CDR3 extends over 14 amino acids. The V and J ends lost 1 base and 4 bases respectively, with 9 bases between them. In nucleotides, the CDR3 is TGTGCCAGCAGCTTGTCCTTGGCATACAATGAGCAGTTCTTC. Translated: CASSLSLAYNEQFF.

The J gene is TRBJ2-7, the V gene TRBV14; D not resolved. CDR1 SGHDN and CDR2 FVKESK come from the germline V gene. CDR3 length: 13 amino acids. The V end was cut by 0 bases, the J end by 3 bases, with 6 bases between. CDR3 in amino acids: CASSQENFYEQYF. Written as DNA, the CDR3 is TGTGCCAGCAGCCAAGAGAACTTCTACGAGCAGTACTTC.